Following are 26 T cell receptor beta chains from one sample sequenced in a study of T cell changes during pregnancy in multiple sclerosis. The table came from immunoSEQ multiplex PCR; TCRdb's copy has only in-frame clones and leaves some out. Altogether approximately 40,000 clones are present, 90% being singletons, with the ten largest covering roughly 0.7%. The material was CD4+ T cells from peripheral blood mononuclear cells, obtained before pregnancy. The receptor source for this set is a female donor with multiple sclerosis, enrolled in a pregnancy study.

This sequence joins TRBV7-9 and TRBJ1-1, with D possibly matching TRBD1 (5 bases). This CDR3 is 14 amino acids long. The ends were cut back, 5 bases at V and 4 bases at J, with 14 bases in the middle. The germline V gene has CDR1 SEHNR and CDR2 FQNEAQ (reference sequence). As DNA, the CDR3 is TGTGCCAGCAGCGCTCGCTCAGGGCTCACTGAAGCTTTCTTT. Translation gives CASSARSGLTEAFF.

The chain combines TRBV27 with TRBJ1-6; TRBD1 is a possible D gene (5 bases). Trimming removed 5 bases at V and 9 bases at J, with 14 bases between. The CDR3 has 14 amino acids. CDR1 is MNHEY and CDR2 is SMNVEV in the germline V gene (reference sequence). The CDR3 nucleotides read TGTGCCAGCAGTCCGAGAAGGGGCGGTTCACCCCTCCACTTT. This sequence encodes CASSPRRGGSPLHF.

V is TRBV10-3 and J is TRBJ2-3; TRBD1 matches at 7 bases. There are 14 residues in the CDR3. Germline V gene data show CDR1 as ENHRY and CDR2 as SYGVKD. V shed 5 bases and J 4 bases; nucleotides not matched to a gene: 6. CDR3 loop: CAISLQGSADTQYF. The CDR3 DNA is TGTGCCATCAGTTTACAGGGGAGCGCAGATACGCAGTATTTT.

This sequence joins TRBV18 and TRBJ2-3; TRBD1 aligns across 9 bases. Trimming took 3 bases from V and 2 from J; bases not matched to a gene: 3. The CDR3 length is 15 residues. Germline assignment: CDR1 KGHSH and CDR2 LQKENI. Here the CDR3 reads CASSPGQGTTDTQYF. The CDR3 coding sequence is TGTGCCAGCTCACCGGGACAGGGAACCACAGATACGCAGTATTTT.

J is TRBJ1-1 and V is TRBV9; D possibly corresponds to TRBD1 (5 bases). Germline V gives CDR1 SGDLS, CDR2 YYNGEE. The CDR3 covers 17 residues. V was pared by 2 bases and J by 0 bases, with 17 bases between. CDR3: CASSVGLPVDMNTEAFF. The CDR3, as DNA: TGTGCCAGCAGCGTGGGGCTCCCGGTGGATATGAACACTGAAGCTTTCTTT.

This chain links TRBV19 with TRBJ2-1, with 10 bases fitting TRBD1. The J segment lost 12 bases and the V segment lost 4 bases, leaving 12 bases of the junction unmatched. CDR1 LNHDA and CDR2 SQIVND come from the germline V gene (reference sequence). This CDR3 has 15 amino acids. The chain's CDR3 is CASSSGTGALLRQFF. The CDR3, as DNA: TGTGCCAGTAGTAGCGGGACAGGGGCCCTTTTAAGGCAGTTCTTC.

This clone showed up just once. The V call is TRBV19, the J call TRBJ2-3, with TRBD2 matching 12 bases. V lost 5 bases to trimming and J lost 8 bases; unmatched junction nucleotides: 17. Germline assignment: CDR1 LNHDA and CDR2 SQIVND (reference sequence). CDR3 length equals 18 residues. In DNA form, the CDR3 reads TGTGCCAGTAGTTTATCAAGACTAGCGGGAGACCTGTCGTCTACGCAGTATTTT. It encodes CASSLSRLAGDLSSTQYF.

The gene calls are TRBV18 and TRBJ2-2; weak D call: TRBD1 (6 bases). The germline CDR1 and CDR2 sequences are KGHSH and LQKENI. Trimming removed 2 bases from V and 4 bases from J, with 8 bases in between. The CDR3 runs to 14 residues. CDR3 in amino acids: CASSPTGTTGELFF. The CDR3 DNA sequence: TGTGCCAGCTCACCAACAGGGACCACCGGGGAGCTGTTTTTT.

The chain couples TRBV28 to TRBJ2-5; 7 bases are a match to TRBD1. The CDR3 runs 15 residues. V lost 5 bases and J lost 2; bases outside the gene matches: 8. The germline V gene has CDR1 MDHEN and CDR2 SYDVKM. CDR3 in amino acids: CASSPQGQLQETQYF. In DNA, the CDR3 is TGTGCCAGCAGTCCCCAGGGACAGTTGCAAGAGACCCAGTACTTC.

The chain combines TRBV25-1 with TRBJ2-7, with D unclear. CDR3 length: 13 amino acids. Germline loops: CDR1 MGHDK, CDR2 SYGVNS. Trimming removed 2 bases from V and 2 bases from J, with 7 bases in between. DNA for the CDR3: TGTGCCAGCAGTGAACTCCTTACCTACGAGCAGTACTTC. This encodes CASSELLTYEQYF.

The chain couples TRBV6-1 to TRBJ2-7, with 14 bases identical to TRBD2. CDR3 length: 18 amino acids. Germline CDR1 MNHNS, CDR2 SASEGT. J was trimmed by 6 bases and V by 0 bases; bases with no gene match: 10. The CDR3: CASSEAHSGLAGVGEQYF. The CDR3 nucleotides read TGTGCCAGCAGTGAAGCCCATTCGGGACTAGCGGGGGTCGGCGAGCAGTACTTC.

The CDR3 nucleotides read TGTGCCTGGAGGGGGGGTATAGGGGGGGTCACAGATACGCAGTATTTT. Amino acids: CAWRGGIGGVTDTQYF. The chain has TRBV30 and TRBJ2-3, with D possibly matching TRBD2 (7 bases). V was shortened by 3 bases and J by 2 bases, with 18 bases between the two germline ends. CDR3 length equals 16 residues. The germline gives CDR1 GTSNPN, CDR2 SVGIG (reference sequence).

V usage is TRBV9 and J usage is TRBJ2-5; D gene uncertain. CDR3 length: 15 amino acids. The germline gives CDR1 SGDLS, CDR2 YYNGEE. V was cut by 0 bases and J by 2 bases, with 11 bases left in between. The CDR3 protein is CASSVAVSLQETQYF. DNA of the CDR3: TGTGCCAGCAGCGTAGCGGTTAGCTTGCAAGAGACCCAGTACTTC.

This chain connects TRBV30 to TRBJ1-1; 7 bases are shared with TRBD1. J lost 1 base, V lost 8 bases, and 4 bases had no gene match. The CDR3 covers 12 residues. Looked up from germline, CDR1 is GTSNPN and CDR2 is SVGIG (reference sequence). The CDR3 spells CAHRDRNTEAFF. The DNA for the CDR3 is TGTGCCCACCGGGACAGGAACACTGAAGCTTTCTTT.

The chain is built from TRBV19 and TRBJ1-2; D is undetermined. V lost 7 bases and J 2 bases, leaving 14 bases between the germline ends. This CDR3 has 14 amino acids. From germline, CDR1 is LNHDA and CDR2 SQIVND (reference sequence). As DNA, the CDR3 is TGTGCCAGTACCCAACCGAGGGTCAACTATGGCTACACCTTC. Protein: CASTQPRVNYGYTF.

The chain is built from TRBV5-4 and TRBJ2-5; 8 bases align to TRBD1. The CDR3 spans 16 residues. The germline V gene has CDR1 SGHNT and CDR2 YYREEE (reference sequence). Trimming cost V 4 bases and J 0 bases; bases outside gene matches: 8. As DNA, the CDR3 is TGTGCCAGCAGCCCCGGACAGGGAGCTTACCAAGAGACCCAGTACTTC. It encodes CASSPGQGAYQETQYF.

V gene TRBV18 combines with J gene TRBJ2-7; D is ambiguous. Germline V gives CDR1 KGHSH, CDR2 LQKENI. With 4 bases removed from V and 3 bases from J, the gap between germline ends came to 10 bases. This CDR3 has 13 residues. This chain's CDR3 is CASSRNGGYEQYF. Written as DNA, the CDR3 is TGTGCCAGCTCACGGAACGGCGGCTACGAGCAGTACTTC.

The chain has TRBV5-1 and TRBJ2-7, with 11 positions matching TRBD2. CDR1 is SGHRS and CDR2 is YFSETQ in the germline V gene. CDR3 size: 15 residues. J was trimmed by 2 bases and V by 4 bases; bases with no gene match: 5. DNA of the CDR3: TGCGCCAGCAGCCCCAGACTAGCGGGGCCCTACGAGCAGTACTTC. It translates to CASSPRLAGPYEQYF.

The chain carries TRBV12-5 and TRBJ2-1; 10 nucleotides line up with TRBD2. This CDR3 region has 15 residues. Per germline, CDR1 LGHNT and CDR2 FRNRAP. With V trimmed by 4 bases and J by 9 bases, 9 bases remained unmatched. The CDR3 sequence: CASGSSAGGRIEQFF. The DNA for the CDR3 is TGTGCTAGTGGTTCATCAGCGGGGGGGCGTATTGAGCAGTTCTTC.

Concerning this clone: Sequence at one end of the junction differs from germline and may be a read error. The chain has TRBV5-1 and TRBJ2-5; no firm D call. CDR1 and CDR2 from the germline V gene are SGHRS and YFSETQ. This CDR3 comprises 16 residues. Here the CDR3 DNA reads TGCGCCAGCAGCTTGAATGTGCAGCTCCACCAAGAGGCCCAGTACTTC. It is translated as CASSLNVQLHQEAQYF.

The V call is TRBV7-9, the J call TRBJ2-3; 9 bases are a match to TRBD1. The CDR3 sequence is 16 residues long. CDR1 is SEHNR, CDR2 FQNEAQ, per germline (reference sequence). Trimming cost V 5 bases and J 7 bases; bases outside gene matches: 13. CDR3 in amino acids: CASSLRGDREWNTQYF. CDR3 DNA: TGTGCCAGCAGCCTGAGGGGGGACAGGGAATGGAATACGCAGTATTTT.

This clone was seen a handful of times. The chain combines TRBV6-1 with TRBJ1-2, with D hard to call. V was shortened by 8 bases and J by 4 bases, with 14 bases between the two germline ends. CDR3 length: 13 amino acids. Germline V CDR1 and CDR2: MNHNS, SASEGT. This chain's CDR3 is CASFPFTSYGYTF. The CDR3 DNA reads TGTGCCAGCTTTCCGTTTACTTCCTATGGCTACACCTTC.

The chain links TRBV14 to TRBJ2-1; 11 nucleotides match TRBD2. The CDR3 has 18 residues. V shed 2 bases, J shed 2 bases, and the junction held 8 bases outside the gene matches. Germline loops: CDR1 SGHDN, CDR2 FVKESK. In DNA, the CDR3 is TGTGCCAGCAGCCAACAGATAGCGGGAGGGCCACCCTACAATGAGCAGTTCTTC. Its translation: CASSQQIAGGPPYNEQFF.

V and J are TRBV7-3 and TRBJ1-2; maybe TRBD1 (6 bases). V gave up 5 bases and J gave up 7 bases, with 17 bases separating them. This CDR3 is built from 14 residues. CDR1 and CDR2 from the germline V gene are SGHTA and FQGTGA. The CDR3 bases are TGTGCCAGCAGCCCAAAGACAGGATCGGGTGGCTACACCTTC. This sequence encodes CASSPKTGSGGYTF.

This chain uses TRBV20-1 with TRBJ2-7, with D unresolved. The CDR3 spans 11 residues. In germline, CDR1 is DFQATT, CDR2 SNEGSKA (reference sequence). Trimming removed 0 bases from V and 3 bases from J, with 3 bases in between. The DNA of the CDR3 is TGCAGTGCTAGAGACAGCTACGAGCAGTACTTC. Its translation is CSARDSYEQYF.

This chain's CDR3 is CASSPTRDEQFF. For the CDR3, the DNA is TGTGCCAGCAGCCCCACTAGGGATGAGCAGTTCTTC. The V and J genes are TRBV11-2 and TRBJ2-1; D is possibly TRBD2 (5 bases). The CDR3 has 12 residues. Germline V CDR1 and CDR2: SGHAT, FQNNGV. Trimming took off 5 bases at V and 8 bases at J, with 10 bases between the two ends.